This paragraph covers one T cell receptor beta chain sequence. Its antigen is still unknown. No quality values exist for individual bases; no much larger clone is one base distant. In the paper's terms, the treatment or condition label means: live attenuated yellow fever vaccine strain. At every blood-draw timepoint, two biological replicates of bulk PBMCs were collected. PBMCs were isolated from peripheral blood using a standard Ficoll-Paque protocol. TriZol was used to extract RNA from bulk PBMCs, CD4 and CD8 fractions, and dextramer-positive and dextramer-negative fractions. The V end loses 6 bases and the J end loses 5 bases, and a stretch of 11 bases separates them. The germline V gene encodes CDR1 MDHEN and CDR2 SYDVKM. The CDR3 covers 13 residues, taking in both the cysteine and the phenylalanine. The only DNA kept is the CDR3, 39 bases in frame from the first base. The sample comes from a study of T cells after yellow fever vaccination (dated by TCRdb to about 2019). About the investigation overall: The SMART-Seq v4 Ultra Low Input RNA kit was used to prepare libraries from fractions with low cell numbers. To follow T-cell clones before and after primary and booster YFV17D yellow fever vaccination, bulk TCR alpha and beta repertoires were sequenced over time. Two healthy male donors made up the cohort, one aged 18 to 29 years and the other aged 30 to 40 years. Blood was drawn at multiple timepoints before and after primary and secondary immunization, with bulk PBMC replicates and cell subsets isolated.

General study outcomes and caveats: A small share of clonotypes was detected in both CD4 and CD8 compartments, with the overlap likely arising from convergent recombination. Only two donors were included in the study, so the extent to which the findings can be generalized is limited. Computational filtering was needed because FACS-sorted repertoires could contain abundant contaminating clonotypes from the bulk population. Most clones expanded after primary vaccination (around 96% of CD4 and around 88% of CD8) were re-detected after the booster, suggesting that broad memory maintenance occurred. Compared with the primary T-cell response, the secondary T-cell response was weaker but faster, peaking on day 5 rather than day 15.

TCRdb lists the instrument as Illumina NovaSeq 6000. Synthesis of TCR cDNA relied on 5'RACE template switching, a step that introduced a universal primer site along with unique molecular identifiers. cDNA synthesis was primed from both the TCR alpha and TCR beta constant segments. Library amplification involved two PCR steps, and the second step added sample barcodes and sequencing adapters. Libraries were sequenced on Illumina HiSeq 2500 (2x100 bp) or NovaSeq (2x150 bp). The authors processed their data as follows. Reads were demultiplexed and collapsed into UMI consensus sequences with MIGEC, and V(D)J alignment was performed with MiXCR. Vaccine-responding clonotypes were identified with edgeR using replicate PBMC samples, with FDR below 0.01 and a log2 fold change above 5 up to day 15 being required. Bulk clonotypes were assigned CD4 or CD8 identity according to which sequenced CD4 or CD8 repertoire held them at higher abundance. TCRdb reworked the public reads: Q25 trimming with fastp, MiXCR clone assembly, productive beta chains retained. Entries are consolidated by CDR3 protein sequence, retaining the most common genes and DNA. TCRdb, not the authors, supplied the V and J calls. This sample holds about 350,000 distinct CDR3 sequences; approximately 4% were observed only once. The ten largest account for about 22% of the sample.

The TCR originated in a man younger than 30 who received the YFV17D yellow fever vaccine. The source material was PBMCs, sampled 5 days after the yellow fever booster vaccination. Recombination joined TRBV28 with TRBJ1-5; the D gene assignment is ambiguous. CDR3 sequence: CASSAEVDQPQHF. Here is the DNA: TGTGCCAGCAGCGCGGAAGTGGATCAGCCCCAGCATTTT.